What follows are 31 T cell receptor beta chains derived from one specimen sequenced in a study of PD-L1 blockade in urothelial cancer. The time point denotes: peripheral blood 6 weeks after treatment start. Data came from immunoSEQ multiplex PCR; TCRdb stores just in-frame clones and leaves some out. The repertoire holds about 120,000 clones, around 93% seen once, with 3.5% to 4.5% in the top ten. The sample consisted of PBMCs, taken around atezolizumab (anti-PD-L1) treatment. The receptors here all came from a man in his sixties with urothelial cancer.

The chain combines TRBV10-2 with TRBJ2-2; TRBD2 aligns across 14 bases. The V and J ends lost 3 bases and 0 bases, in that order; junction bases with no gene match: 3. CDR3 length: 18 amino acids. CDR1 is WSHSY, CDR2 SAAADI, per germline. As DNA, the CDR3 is TGCGCCAGCAGTGACCCGACTAGCGGGAGGGCGAACACCGGGGAGCTGTTTTTT. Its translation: CASSDPTSGRANTGELFF.

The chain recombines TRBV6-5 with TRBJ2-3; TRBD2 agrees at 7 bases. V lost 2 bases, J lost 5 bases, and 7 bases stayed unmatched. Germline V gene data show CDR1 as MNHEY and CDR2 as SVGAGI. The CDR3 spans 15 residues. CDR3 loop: CASSYGRGGKDTQYF. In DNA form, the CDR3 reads TGTGCCAGCAGTTACGGTCGCGGGGGAAAAGATACGCAGTATTTT.

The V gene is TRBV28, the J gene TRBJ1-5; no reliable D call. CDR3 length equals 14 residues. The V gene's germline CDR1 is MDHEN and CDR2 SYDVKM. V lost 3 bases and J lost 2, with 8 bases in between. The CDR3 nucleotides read TGTGCCAGCAGTTTTTTGCGGGGCAATCAGCCCCAGCATTTT. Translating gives CASSFLRGNQPQHF.

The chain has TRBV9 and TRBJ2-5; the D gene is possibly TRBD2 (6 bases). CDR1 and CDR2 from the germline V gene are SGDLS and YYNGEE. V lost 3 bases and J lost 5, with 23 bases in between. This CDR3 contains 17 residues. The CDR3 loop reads CASSATTNNFGGETQYF. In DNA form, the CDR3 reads TGTGCCAGCAGCGCCACGACGAATAATTTTGGGGGGGAGACCCAGTACTTC.

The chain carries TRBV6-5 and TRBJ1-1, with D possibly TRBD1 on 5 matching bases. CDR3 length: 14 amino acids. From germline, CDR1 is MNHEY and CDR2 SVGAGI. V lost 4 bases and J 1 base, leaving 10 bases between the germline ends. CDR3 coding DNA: TGTGCCAGCAGTTCCGCGGGACGGAACACTGAAGCTTTCTTT. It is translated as CASSSAGRNTEAFF.

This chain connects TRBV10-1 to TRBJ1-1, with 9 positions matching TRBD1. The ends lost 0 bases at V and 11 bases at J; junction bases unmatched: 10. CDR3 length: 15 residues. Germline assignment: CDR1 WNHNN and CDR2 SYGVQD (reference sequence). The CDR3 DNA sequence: TGCGCCAGCAGTGAGTCTGGGACAGGGAAAATAGGGGCTTTCTTT. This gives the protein CASSESGTGKIGAFF.

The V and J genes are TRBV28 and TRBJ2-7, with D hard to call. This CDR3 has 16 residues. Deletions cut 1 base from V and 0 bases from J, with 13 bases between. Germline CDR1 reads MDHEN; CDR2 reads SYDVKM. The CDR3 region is CASSLLPQRSSYEQYF. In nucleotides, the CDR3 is TGTGCCAGCAGTTTATTACCGCAGAGGAGCTCCTACGAGCAGTACTTC.

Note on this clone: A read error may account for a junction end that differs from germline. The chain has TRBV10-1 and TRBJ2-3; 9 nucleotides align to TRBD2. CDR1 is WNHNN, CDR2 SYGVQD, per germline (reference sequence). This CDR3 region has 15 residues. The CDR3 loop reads CASSAGTSSTDTQYF. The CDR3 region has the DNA TGCGCCAGCAGTGCCGGGACTAGCAGCACGGATACGCAGTATTTT.

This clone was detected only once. The chain's CDR3 is CASRRGWAKNIQYF. CDR3 bases: TGTGCCAGCAGAAGGGGATGGGCCAAAAACATTCAGTACTTC. The genes are TRBV6-6 and TRBJ2-4; maybe TRBD1 (5 bases). Per the germline V gene, CDR1 is MNHNY and CDR2 is SVGAGI (reference sequence). The CDR3 has 14 residues. V was cut by 6 bases and J by 1 base, with 10 bases left in between.

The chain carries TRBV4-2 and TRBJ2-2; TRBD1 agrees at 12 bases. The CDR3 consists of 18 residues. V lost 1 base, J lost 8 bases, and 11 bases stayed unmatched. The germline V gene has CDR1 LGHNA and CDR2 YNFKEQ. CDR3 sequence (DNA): TGTGCCAGCAGCCAAGTAGGGGGGACAGGGGGCGTTTGGGGGGAGCTGTTTTTT. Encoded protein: CASSQVGGTGGVWGELFF.

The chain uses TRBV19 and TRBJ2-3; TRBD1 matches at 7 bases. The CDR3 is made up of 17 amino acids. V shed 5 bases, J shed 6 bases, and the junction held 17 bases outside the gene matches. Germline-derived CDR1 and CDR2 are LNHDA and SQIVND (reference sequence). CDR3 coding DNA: TGTGCCAGTAGTTTCCTACTACAGGGGCTCGGTAGGGATACGCAGTATTTT. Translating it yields CASSFLLQGLGRDTQYF.

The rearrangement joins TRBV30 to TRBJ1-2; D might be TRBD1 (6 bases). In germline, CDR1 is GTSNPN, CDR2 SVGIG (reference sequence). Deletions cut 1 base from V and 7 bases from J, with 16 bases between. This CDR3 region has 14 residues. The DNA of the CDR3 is TGTGCCTGGAGTGCGACGACAGGCTTTTTTGGCTACACCTTC. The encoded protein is CAWSATTGFFGYTF. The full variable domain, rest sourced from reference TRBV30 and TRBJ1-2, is SQTIHQWPATLVQPVGSPLSLECTVEGTSNPNLYWYRQAAGRGLQLLFYSVGIGQISSEVPQNLSASRPQDRQFILSSKKLLLSDSGFYLCAWSATTGFFGYTFGSGTRLTVV.

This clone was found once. The CDR3 DNA reads as TGTGCCAGCAGCTTGGGAAGCGGACCCTTCTATGGCTACACCTTC. It translates to CASSLGSGPFYGYTF. This chain links TRBV7-9 with TRBJ1-2; D ambiguous. The CDR3 has 15 residues. V lost 3 bases and J 4 bases, leaving 15 bases between the germline ends. Germline V lookup: CDR1 SEHNR, CDR2 FQNEAQ (reference sequence). The whole variable domain, filled in from reference TRBV7-9 and TRBJ1-2, reads DTGVSQNPRHKITKRGQNVTFRCDPISEHNRLYWYRQTLGQGPEFLTYFQNEAQLEKSRLLSDRFSAERPKGSFSTLEIQRTEQGDSAMYLCASSLGSGPFYGYTFGSGTRLTVV.

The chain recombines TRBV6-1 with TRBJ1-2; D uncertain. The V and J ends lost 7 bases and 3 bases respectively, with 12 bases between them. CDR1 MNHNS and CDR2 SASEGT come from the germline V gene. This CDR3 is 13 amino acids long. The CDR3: CASKGGYYYGYTF. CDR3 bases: TGTGCCAGCAAAGGCGGGTACTACTATGGCTACACCTTC.

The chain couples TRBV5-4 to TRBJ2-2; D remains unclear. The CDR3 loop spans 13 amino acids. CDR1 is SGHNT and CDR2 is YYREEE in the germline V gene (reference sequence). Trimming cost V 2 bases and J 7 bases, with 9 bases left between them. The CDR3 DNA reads TGTGCCAGCAGCTTTAGAGGAAGCGGGGAGCTGTTTTTT. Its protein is CASSFRGSGELFF.

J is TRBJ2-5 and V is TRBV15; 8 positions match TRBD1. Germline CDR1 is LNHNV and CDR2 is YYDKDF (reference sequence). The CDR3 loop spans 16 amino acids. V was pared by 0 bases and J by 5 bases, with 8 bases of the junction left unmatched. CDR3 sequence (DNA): TGTGCCACCAGCAGAGAAAATGGGAACAGGGGGGAGACCCAGTACTTC. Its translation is CATSRENGNRGETQYF.

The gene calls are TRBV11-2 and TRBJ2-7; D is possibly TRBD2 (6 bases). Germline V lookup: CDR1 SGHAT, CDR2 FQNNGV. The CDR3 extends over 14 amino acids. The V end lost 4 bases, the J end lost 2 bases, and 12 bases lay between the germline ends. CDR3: CASSSEAGPYEQYF. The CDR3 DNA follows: TGTGCCAGCAGCTCTGAGGCGGGACCCTACGAGCAGTACTTC. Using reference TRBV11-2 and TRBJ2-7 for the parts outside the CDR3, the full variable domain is EAGVAQSPRYKIIEKRQSVAFWCNPISGHATLYWYQQILGQGPKLLIQFQNNGVVDDSQLPKDRFSAERLKGVDSTLKIQPAKLEDSAVYLCASSSEAGPYEQYFGPGTRLTVT.

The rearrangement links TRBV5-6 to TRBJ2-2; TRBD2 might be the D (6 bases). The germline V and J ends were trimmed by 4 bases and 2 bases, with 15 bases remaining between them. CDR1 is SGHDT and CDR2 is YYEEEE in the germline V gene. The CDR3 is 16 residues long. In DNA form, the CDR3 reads TGTGCCAGCAGCCAATTCGGGACTTCTAACACCGGGGAGCTGTTTTTT. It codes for CASSQFGTSNTGELFF.

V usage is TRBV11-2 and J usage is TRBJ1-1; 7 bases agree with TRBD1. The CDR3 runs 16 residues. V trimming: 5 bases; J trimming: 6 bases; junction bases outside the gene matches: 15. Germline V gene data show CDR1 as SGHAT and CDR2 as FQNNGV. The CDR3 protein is CASSENRGELKAEAFF. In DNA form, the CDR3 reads TGTGCCAGCAGCGAAAACAGGGGTGAGCTTAAGGCTGAAGCTTTCTTT.

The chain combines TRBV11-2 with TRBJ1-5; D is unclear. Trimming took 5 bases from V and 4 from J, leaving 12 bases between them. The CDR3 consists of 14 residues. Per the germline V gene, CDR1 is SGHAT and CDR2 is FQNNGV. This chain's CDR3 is CASSPGPANQPQHF. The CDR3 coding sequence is TGTGCCAGCAGCCCTGGGCCAGCTAATCAGCCCCAGCATTTT.

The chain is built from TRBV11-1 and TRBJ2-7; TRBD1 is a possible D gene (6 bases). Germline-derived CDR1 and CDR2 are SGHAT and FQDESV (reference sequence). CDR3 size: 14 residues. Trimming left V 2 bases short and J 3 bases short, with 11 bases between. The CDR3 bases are TGTGCCAGCAGCTTACAACAGGGAATCTACGAGCAGTACTTC. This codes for CASSLQQGIYEQYF.

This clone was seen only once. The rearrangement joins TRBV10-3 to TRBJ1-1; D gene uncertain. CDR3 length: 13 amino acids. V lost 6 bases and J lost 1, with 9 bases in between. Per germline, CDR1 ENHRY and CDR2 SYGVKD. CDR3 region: CAISPGENTEAFF. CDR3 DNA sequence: TGTGCCATCAGCCCCGGGGAGAACACTGAAGCTTTCTTT.

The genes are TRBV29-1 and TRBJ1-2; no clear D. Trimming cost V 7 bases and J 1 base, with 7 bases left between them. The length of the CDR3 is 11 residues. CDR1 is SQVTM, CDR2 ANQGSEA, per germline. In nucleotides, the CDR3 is TGCAGCGCCGTAGTTAACTATGGCTACACCTTC. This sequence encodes CSAVVNYGYTF.

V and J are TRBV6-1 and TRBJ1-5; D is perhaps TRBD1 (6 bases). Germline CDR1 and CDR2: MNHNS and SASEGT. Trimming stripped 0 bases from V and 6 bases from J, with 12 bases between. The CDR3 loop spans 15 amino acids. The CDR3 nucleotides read TGTGCCAGCAGTGAAGCCCAACAGGGTATTCAGCCCCAGCATTTT. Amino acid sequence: CASSEAQQGIQPQHF.

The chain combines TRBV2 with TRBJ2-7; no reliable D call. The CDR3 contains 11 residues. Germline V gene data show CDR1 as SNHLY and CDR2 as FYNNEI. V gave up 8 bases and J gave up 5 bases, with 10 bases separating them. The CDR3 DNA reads TGTGCCAGCGGCCGCCTGGACGAGCAGTACTTC. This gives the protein CASGRLDEQYF.

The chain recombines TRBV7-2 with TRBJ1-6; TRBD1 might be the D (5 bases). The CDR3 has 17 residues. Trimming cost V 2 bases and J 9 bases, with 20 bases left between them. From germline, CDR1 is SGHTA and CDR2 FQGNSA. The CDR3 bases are TGTGCCAGCAGCTTATCACCGGGGGGGGTAGGGAGTTCACCCCTCCACTTT. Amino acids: CASSLSPGGVGSSPLHF.

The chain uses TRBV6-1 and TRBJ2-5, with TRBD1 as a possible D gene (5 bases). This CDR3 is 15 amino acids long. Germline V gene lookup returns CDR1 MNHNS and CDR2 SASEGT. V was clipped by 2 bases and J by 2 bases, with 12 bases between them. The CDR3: CASSEPSGWQETQYF. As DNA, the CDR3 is TGTGCCAGCAGTGAACCGTCAGGGTGGCAAGAGACCCAGTACTTC.

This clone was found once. The CDR3 DNA reads TGCGCCAGCAGCCAAGATCGGGTCACAGATACGCAGTATTTT. Translated: CASSQDRVTDTQYF. The chain carries TRBV4-1 and TRBJ2-3; D not certain. V shed 0 bases and J shed 2 bases, with 6 bases lying between them. The CDR3 loop spans 14 amino acids. The V gene's germline CDR1 is MGHRA and CDR2 YSYEKL.

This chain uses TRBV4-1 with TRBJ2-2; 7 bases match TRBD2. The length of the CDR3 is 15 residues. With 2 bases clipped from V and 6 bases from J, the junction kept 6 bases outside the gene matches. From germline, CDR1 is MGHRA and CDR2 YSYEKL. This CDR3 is CASSQLTSESGELFF. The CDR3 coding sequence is TGCGCCAGCAGCCAACTTACTAGCGAGTCCGGGGAGCTGTTTTTT.

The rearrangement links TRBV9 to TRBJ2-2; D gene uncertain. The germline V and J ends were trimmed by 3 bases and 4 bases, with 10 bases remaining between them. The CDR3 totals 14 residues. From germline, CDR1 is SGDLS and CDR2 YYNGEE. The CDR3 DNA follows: TGTGCCAGCAGCGGTGGGCGCCTCACCGGGGAGCTGTTTTTT. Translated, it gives CASSGGRLTGELFF.

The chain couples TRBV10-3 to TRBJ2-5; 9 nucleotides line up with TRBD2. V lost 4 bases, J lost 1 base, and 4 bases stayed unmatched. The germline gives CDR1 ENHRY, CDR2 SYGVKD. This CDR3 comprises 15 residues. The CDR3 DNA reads TGTGCCATCAGTGTAGGCGGGGGGGCCCAAGAGACCCAGTACTTC. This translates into CAISVGGGAQETQYF.